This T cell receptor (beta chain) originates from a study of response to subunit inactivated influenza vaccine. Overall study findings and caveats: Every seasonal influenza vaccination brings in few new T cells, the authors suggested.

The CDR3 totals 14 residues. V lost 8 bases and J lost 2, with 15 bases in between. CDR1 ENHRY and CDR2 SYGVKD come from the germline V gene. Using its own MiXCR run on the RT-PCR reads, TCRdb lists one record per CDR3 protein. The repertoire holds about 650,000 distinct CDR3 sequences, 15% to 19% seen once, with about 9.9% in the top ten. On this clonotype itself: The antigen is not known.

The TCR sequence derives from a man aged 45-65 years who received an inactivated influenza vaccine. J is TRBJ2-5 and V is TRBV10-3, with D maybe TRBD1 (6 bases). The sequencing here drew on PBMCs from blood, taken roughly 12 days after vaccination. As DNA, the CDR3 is TGTGCCATCCGCAAAGATGGACAGCAAGAGACCCAGTACTTC. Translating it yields CAIRKDGQQETQYF.